The table lists the clone carrying this T cell receptor (beta chain) with a count of one. The antigen is undetermined. The CDR3 consists of 12 residues. The germline V and J ends were trimmed by 4 bases and 3 bases, with 7 bases remaining between them. Germline V gene data show CDR1 as GTSNPN and CDR2 as SVGIG (reference sequence). This record comes from a study of T cell responses to AZD1222 COVID-19 vaccine. Findings of the study overall: Repertoires were sampled only after the peak T cell response.

Here immunoSEQ multiplex PCR was the method, and the copy in TCRdb shows in-frame clones only, minus some. Of some 130,000 clones listed, 80% to 90% are singletons. This specimen was peripheral blood, taken on day 0 of AZD1222 vaccination. The sequence was obtained from an adult in good health. The rearrangement links TRBV30 to TRBJ1-5, with D unresolved. The CDR3 sequence: CAWNRDNQPQHF. The CDR3 nucleotides are TGTGCCTGGAATCGAGACAATCAGCCCCAGCATTTT.